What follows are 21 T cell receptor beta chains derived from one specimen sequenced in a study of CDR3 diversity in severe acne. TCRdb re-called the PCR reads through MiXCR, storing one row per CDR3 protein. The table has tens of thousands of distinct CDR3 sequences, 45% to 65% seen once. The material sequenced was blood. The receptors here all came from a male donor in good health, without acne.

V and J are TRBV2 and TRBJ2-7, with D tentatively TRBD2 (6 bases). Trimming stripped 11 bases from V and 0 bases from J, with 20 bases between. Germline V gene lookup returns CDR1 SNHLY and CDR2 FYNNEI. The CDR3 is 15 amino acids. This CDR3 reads CAFRGGGATSYEQYF. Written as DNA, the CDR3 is TGTGCCTTCCGAGGAGGCGGGGCCACCTCCTACGAGCAGTACTTC.

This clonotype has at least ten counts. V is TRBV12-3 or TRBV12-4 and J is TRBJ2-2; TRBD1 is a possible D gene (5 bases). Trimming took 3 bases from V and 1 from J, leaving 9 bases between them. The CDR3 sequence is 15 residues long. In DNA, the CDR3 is TGTGCCAGCAGTTTCCCCAGGGTGAACACCGGGGAGCTGTTTTTT. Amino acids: CASSFPRVNTGELFF.

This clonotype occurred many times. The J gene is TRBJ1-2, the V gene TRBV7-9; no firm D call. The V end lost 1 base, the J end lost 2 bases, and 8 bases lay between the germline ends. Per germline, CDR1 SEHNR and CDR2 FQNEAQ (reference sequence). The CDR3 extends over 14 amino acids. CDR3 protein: CASSLVGMNYGYTF. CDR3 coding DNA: TGTGCCAGCAGCTTAGTCGGGATGAACTATGGCTACACCTTC. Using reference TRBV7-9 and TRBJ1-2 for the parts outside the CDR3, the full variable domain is DTGVSQNPRHKITKRGQNVTFRCDPISEHNRLYWYRQTLGQGPEFLTYFQNEAQLEKSRLLSDRFSAERPKGSFSTLEIQRTEQGDSAMYLCASSLVGMNYGYTFGSGTRLTVV.

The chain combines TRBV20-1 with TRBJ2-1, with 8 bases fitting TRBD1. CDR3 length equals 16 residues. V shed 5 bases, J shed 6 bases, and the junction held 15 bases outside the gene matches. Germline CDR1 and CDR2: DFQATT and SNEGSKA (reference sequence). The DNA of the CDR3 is TGCAGTGCTTTGAGGAGGGACAGGTACAAACGCAATGAGCAGTTCTTC. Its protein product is CSALRRDRYKRNEQFF.

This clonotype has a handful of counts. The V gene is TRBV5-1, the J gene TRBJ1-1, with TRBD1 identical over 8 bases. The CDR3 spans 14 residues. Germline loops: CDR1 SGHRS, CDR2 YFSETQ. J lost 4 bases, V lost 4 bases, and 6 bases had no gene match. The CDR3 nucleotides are TGCGCCAGCAGCCCAACAGGGGGGAGCACTGAAGCTTTCTTT. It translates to CASSPTGGSTEAFF.

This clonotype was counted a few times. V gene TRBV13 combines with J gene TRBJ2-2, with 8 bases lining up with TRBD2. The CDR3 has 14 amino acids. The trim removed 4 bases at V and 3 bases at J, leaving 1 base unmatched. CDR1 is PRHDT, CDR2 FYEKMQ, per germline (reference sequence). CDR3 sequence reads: CASSSLADTGELFF. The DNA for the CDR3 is TGTGCCAGCAGCTCACTAGCGGACACCGGGGAGCTGTTTTTT.

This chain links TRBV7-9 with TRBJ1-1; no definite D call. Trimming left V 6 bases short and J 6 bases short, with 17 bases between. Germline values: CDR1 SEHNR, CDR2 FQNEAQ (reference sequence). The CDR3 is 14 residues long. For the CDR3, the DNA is TGTGCCAGCAGAGACTTAGACACATCCTCTGAAGCTTTCTTT. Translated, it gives CASRDLDTSSEAFF.

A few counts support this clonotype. The CDR3 sequence is CASNQANTEAFF. CDR3 sequence (DNA): TGTGCCAGTAACCAGGCGAACACTGAAGCTTTCTTT. The J gene is TRBJ1-1, the V gene TRBV19; D is ambiguous. V gave up 7 bases and J gave up 1 base, with 7 bases separating them. This CDR3 comprises 12 residues. Germline loops: CDR1 LNHDA, CDR2 SQIVND (reference sequence).

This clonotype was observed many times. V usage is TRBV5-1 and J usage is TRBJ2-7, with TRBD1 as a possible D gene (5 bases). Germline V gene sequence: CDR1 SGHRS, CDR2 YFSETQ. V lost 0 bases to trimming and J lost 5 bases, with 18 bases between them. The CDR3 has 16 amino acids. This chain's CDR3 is CASSLALDTLLDEQYF. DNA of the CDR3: TGCGCCAGCAGCTTGGCCCTGGACACCCTTTTGGACGAGCAGTACTTC.

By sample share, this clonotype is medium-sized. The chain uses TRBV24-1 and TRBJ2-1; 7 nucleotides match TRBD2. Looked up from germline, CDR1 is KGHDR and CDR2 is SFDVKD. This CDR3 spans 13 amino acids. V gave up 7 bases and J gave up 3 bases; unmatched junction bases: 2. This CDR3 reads CATRPGGYNEQFF. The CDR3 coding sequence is TGTGCCACCAGGCCGGGAGGCTACAATGAGCAGTTCTTC.

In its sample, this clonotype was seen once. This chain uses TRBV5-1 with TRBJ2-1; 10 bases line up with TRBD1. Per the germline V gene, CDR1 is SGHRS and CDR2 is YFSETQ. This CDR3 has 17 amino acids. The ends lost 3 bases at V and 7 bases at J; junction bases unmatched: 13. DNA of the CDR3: TGCGCCAGCAGCTGGACAGGGGGGTGGGAGACGGCGAATGAGCAGTTCTTC. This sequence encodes CASSWTGGWETANEQFF.

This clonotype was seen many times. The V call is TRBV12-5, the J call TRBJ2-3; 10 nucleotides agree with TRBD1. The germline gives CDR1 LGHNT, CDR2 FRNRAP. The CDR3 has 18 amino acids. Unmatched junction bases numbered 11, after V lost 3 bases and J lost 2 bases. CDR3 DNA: TGTGCTAGTGGTTTAGCGACAGGGGGCATGGGCTACACAGATACGCAGTATTTT. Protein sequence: CASGLATGGMGYTDTQYF.

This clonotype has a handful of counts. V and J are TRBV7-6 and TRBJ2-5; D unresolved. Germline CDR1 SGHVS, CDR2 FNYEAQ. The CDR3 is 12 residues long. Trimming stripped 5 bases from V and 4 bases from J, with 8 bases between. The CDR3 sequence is CASSLTPETQYF. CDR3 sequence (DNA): TGTGCCAGCAGCCTTACTCCAGAGACCCAGTACTTC.

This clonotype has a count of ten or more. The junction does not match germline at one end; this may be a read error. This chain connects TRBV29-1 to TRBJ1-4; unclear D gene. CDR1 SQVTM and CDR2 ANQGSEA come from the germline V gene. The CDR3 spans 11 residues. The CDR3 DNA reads TGCAGCGTTGCAACCAATGAAAAACTGTTTTTT. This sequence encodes CSVATNEKLFF.

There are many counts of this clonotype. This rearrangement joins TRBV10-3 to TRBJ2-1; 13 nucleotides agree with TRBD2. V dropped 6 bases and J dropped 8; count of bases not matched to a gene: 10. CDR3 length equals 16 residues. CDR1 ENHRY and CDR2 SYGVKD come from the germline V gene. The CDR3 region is CAISNTGTSGKDEQFF. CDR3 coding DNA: TGTGCCATCAGCAACACCGGGACTAGCGGGAAGGATGAGCAGTTCTTC.

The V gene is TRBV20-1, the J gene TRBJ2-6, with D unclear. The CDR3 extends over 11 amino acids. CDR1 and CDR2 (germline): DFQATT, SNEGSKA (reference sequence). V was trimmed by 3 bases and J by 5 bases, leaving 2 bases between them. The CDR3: CSASRANVLTF. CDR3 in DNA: TGCAGTGCTAGTAGGGCCAACGTCCTGACTTTC.

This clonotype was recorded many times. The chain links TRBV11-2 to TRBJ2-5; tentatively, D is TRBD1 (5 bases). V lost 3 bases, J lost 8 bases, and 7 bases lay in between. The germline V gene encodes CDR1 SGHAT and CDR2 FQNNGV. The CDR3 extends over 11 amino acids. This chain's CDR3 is CASSFRGTQYF. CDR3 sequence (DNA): TGTGCCAGCAGCTTTAGGGGAACCCAGTACTTC.

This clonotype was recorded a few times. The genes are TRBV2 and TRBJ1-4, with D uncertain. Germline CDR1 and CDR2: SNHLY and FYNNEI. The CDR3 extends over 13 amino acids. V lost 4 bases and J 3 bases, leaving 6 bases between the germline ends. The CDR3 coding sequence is TGTGCCAGCAGTGGGGATGCTAATGAAAAACTGTTTTTT. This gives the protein CASSGDANEKLFF.

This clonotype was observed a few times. The CDR3 region has the DNA TGCAGTGCTGCCGCCGGGACTAGCGGTTCCTACGAGCAGTACTTC. As protein: CSAAAGTSGSYEQYF. The genes are TRBV20-1 and TRBJ2-7; TRBD2 matches 11 bases. The V gene end was trimmed by 5 bases and the J gene end by 1 base; junction bases not matched to a gene: 7. CDR1 is DFQATT and CDR2 is SNEGSKA in the germline V gene (reference sequence). CDR3 length: 15 amino acids.

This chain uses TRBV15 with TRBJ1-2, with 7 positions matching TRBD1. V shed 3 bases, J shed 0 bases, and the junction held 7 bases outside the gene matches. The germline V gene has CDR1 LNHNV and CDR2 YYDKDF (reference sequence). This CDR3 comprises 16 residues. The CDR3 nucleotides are TGTGCCACCAGCAGCTGGAGGGGGACAGCTAACTATGGCTACACCTTC. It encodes CATSSWRGTANYGYTF.

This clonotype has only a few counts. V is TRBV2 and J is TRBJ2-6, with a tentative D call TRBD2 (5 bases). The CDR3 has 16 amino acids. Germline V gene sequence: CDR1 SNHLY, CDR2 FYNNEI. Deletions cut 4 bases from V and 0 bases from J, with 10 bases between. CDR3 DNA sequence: TGTGCCAGCAGTGGAGGGAAAAACTCTGGGGCCAACGTCCTGACTTTC. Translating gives CASSGGKNSGANVLTF.